The subject of this entry is one T cell receptor (beta chain). No antigen is known for it. The study made its TCR cDNA through 5'RACE template switching. That step introduced a universal primer site along with UMIs. One entry per CDR3 protein results from TCRdb running MiXCR on the 5' RACE reads. The sample shows a few hundred thousand distinct CDR3 sequences, approximately 8% of them seen only once. The sample comes from a study of T cells after yellow fever vaccination. General study points: In post-booster samples, most primary-vaccination clones reappeared (under 98% CD4, approximately 91% CD8). A secondary response was less intense yet reached its peak sooner, at day 5 versus 15.

The CDR3 consists of 13 residues. Germline-derived CDR1 and CDR2 are SQVTM and ANQGSEA. Between the trimmed V and J ends, which lost 6 bases and 4 bases, there was a span of 15 bases. V usage is TRBV29-1 and J usage is TRBJ1-2; D is possibly TRBD1 (6 bases). The source is a man between 18 and 29 years old who received the YFV17D yellow fever vaccine. The sample was PBMCs, taken more than 40 days after the first yellow fever vaccination. CDR3: CSVGGGLSYGYTF. CDR3 DNA sequence: TGCAGCGTGGGTGGGGGGCTGTCCTATGGCTACACCTTC.